This T cell receptor (beta chain) was recorded in a study of response to subunit inactivated influenza vaccine. From the RT-PCR reads, TCRdb called clonotypes with MiXCR, one entry per CDR3 protein. The sample holds 500,000 to 600,000 distinct CDR3 sequences, roughly 15% seen once. The CDR3 loop spans 14 amino acids. Trimming shortened V by 2 bases and J by 0 bases, and 7 bases separated the two germline ends. This clonotype showed up many times. What it binds is not known. The study's findings and limits: The authors suggested that few new T cells are recruited per seasonal influenza vaccination.

The TCR sequence derives from a man aged 50 to 60 who received an inactivated influenza vaccine. This specimen consisted of PBMCs from blood, obtained about 12 days after vaccination. The chain carries TRBV12-3 or TRBV12-4 and TRBJ1-1; D call uncertain. The CDR3 sequence: CASSLMVVNTEAFF. The DNA of the CDR3 is TGTGCCAGCAGTTTAATGGTAGTGAACACTGAAGCTTTCTTT.